The 13 T cell receptor beta chains below come from one sample, sequenced in a study of regulatory T cells in long-lasting Graves disease (dated by TCRdb to the early 2020s). The sample's time point label, in plain terms: newly diagnosed GD, antithyroid drugs for less than 3 months. RNA was extracted from PBMCs in TRIzol for both TCR sequencing and RNA sequencing. Libraries came from multiplex PCR. TCRdb shows the sequencer as Illumina HiSeq 4000. iRepertoire HTBI primers and Arm-PCR amplification of CDR3 regions were used to construct TCR beta libraries. Using fastp trimming at Q25 and MiXCR clonotype assembly, TCRdb reanalyzed the public sequencing data and kept in-frame beta chains. All rows with the same CDR3 protein become a single entry with the most common DNA and genes. For this sample the table gives some 410,000 distinct CDR3 sequences, of which about a sixth were detected only once. The top ten clones comprise over 8.5% of the sample.

These data were also reused for a study on T cells in Graves' hyperthyroidism and ophthalmopathy.

The sequences come from peripheral blood mononuclear cells (PBMCs), collected at new diagnosis, from a patient treated with antithyroid drugs. Every receptor here comes from a woman under 40 with Graves disease. Donor details come from another sample of the same person, matched by shared clones.

The chain is built from TRBV7-9 and TRBJ1-6; weak D call: TRBD1 (5 bases). This CDR3 contains 12 residues. The ends were cut back, 11 bases at V and 8 bases at J, with 13 bases in the middle. CDR1 is SEHNR, CDR2 FQNEAQ, per germline (reference sequence). The CDR3 here is CAGGAGDSPLHF. CDR3 nucleotides: TGTGCCGGCGGGGCTGGTGATTCACCCCTCCACTTT. Full variable domain (outside the CDR3, taken from reference TRBV7-9 and TRBJ1-6): DTGVSQNPRHKITKRGQNVTFRCDPISEHNRLYWYRQTLGQGPEFLTYFQNEAQLEKSRLLSDRFSAERPKGSFSTLEIQRTEQGDSAMYLCAGGAGDSPLHFGNGTRLTVT.

This clonotype was found many times. The gene calls are TRBV18 and TRBJ2-1; a weak D match, TRBD2 (5 bases). Germline values: CDR1 KGHSH, CDR2 LQKENI. The CDR3 extends over 14 amino acids. V lost 1 base and J 10 bases, leaving 14 bases between the germline ends. CDR3 DNA sequence: TGTGCCAGCTCACCACAACGCGGGTCCCGGGAGCAGTTCTTC. As protein: CASSPQRGSREQFF. Based on the CDR3 plus reference TRBV18 and TRBJ2-1, the full variable domain is NAGVMQNPRHLVRRRGQEARLRCSPMKGHSHVYWYRQLPEEGLKFMVYLQKENIIDESGMPKERFSAEFPKEGPSILRIQQVVRGDSAAYFCASSPQRGSREQFFGPGTRLTVL.

This clonotype was counted many times. This sequence joins TRBV2 and TRBJ2-3, with 7 bases matching TRBD1. This CDR3 is built from 14 residues. The V segment lost 9 bases and the J segment 0 bases; nucleotides outside the gene matches: 6. CDR1 SNHLY and CDR2 FYNNEI come from the germline V gene. The CDR3 reads CARHPGQSTDTQYF. CDR3 in DNA: TGTGCCAGGCATCCGGGACAGAGCACAGATACGCAGTATTTT. The full variable domain, completed using reference TRBV2 and TRBJ2-3, is EPEVTQTPSHQVTQMGQEVILRCVPISNHLYFYWYRQILGQKVEFLVSFYNNEISEKSEIFDDQFSVERPDGSNFTLKIRSTKLEDSAMYFCARHPGQSTDTQYFGPGTRLTVL.

This clonotype was seen ten or more times. This chain links TRBV7-9 with TRBJ2-7, with TRBD2 matching 7 bases. V trimming: 1 base; J trimming: 2 bases; junction bases outside the gene matches: 2. The CDR3 is made up of 14 amino acids. CDR1 and CDR2 (germline): SEHNR, FQNEAQ (reference sequence). The CDR3 protein is CASSLGTRTYEQYF. The CDR3 DNA reads as TGTGCCAGCAGCTTAGGGACTAGGACCTACGAGCAGTACTTC.

The sample holds a few counts of this clonotype. The chain uses TRBV19 and TRBJ2-1; D gene unclear. The CDR3 is 15 amino acids. V dropped 3 bases and J dropped 6 bases, with 15 bases sitting between them. Germline V gene sequence: CDR1 LNHDA, CDR2 SQIVND (reference sequence). This chain's CDR3 is CASSILDSSGNEQFF. For the CDR3, the DNA is TGTGCCAGTAGTATCTTGGATTCTTCCGGCAATGAGCAGTTCTTC.

This clonotype was picked up many times. V usage is TRBV20-1 and J usage is TRBJ1-2; TRBD1 aligns across 9 bases. J was trimmed by 9 bases and V by 3 bases; bases with no gene match: 11. The CDR3 consists of 14 residues. In germline, CDR1 is DFQATT, CDR2 SNEGSKA (reference sequence). CDR3: CSARTPGQGRSYTF. The CDR3 DNA reads TGCAGTGCTAGGACACCGGGACAGGGTAGGAGCTACACCTTC.

In its sample, this clonotype was seen many times. The chain uses TRBV7-3 and TRBJ2-5; tentative D call: TRBD2 (6 bases). CDR3 length: 13 amino acids. Germline V gene data show CDR1 as SGHTA and CDR2 as FQGTGA. V was pared by 2 bases and J by 5 bases, with 9 bases between. The CDR3 DNA sequence: TGTGCCAGCAGCTTAGGAGGGTATGAGACCCAGTACTTC. It yields the protein CASSLGGYETQYF.

This clonotype was seen ten or more times. This chain connects TRBV28 to TRBJ1-1; D gene ambiguous. The CDR3 is 19 amino acids. Between the trimmed V and J ends, which lost 6 bases and 0 bases, there was a span of 26 bases. CDR1 and CDR2 from the germline V gene are MDHEN and SYDVKM. This CDR3 is CASSRPPYPFQEMNTEAFF. CDR3 nucleotides: TGTGCCAGCAGCCGTCCCCCGTATCCTTTTCAGGAGATGAACACTGAAGCTTTCTTT.

This clonotype was seen more than once but under ten times. The rearrangement links TRBV5-4 to TRBJ2-1, with D tentatively TRBD1 (6 bases). The V gene's germline CDR1 is SGHNT and CDR2 YYREEE (reference sequence). V was clipped by 4 bases and J by 4 bases, with 12 bases between them. The CDR3 runs to 14 residues. CDR3 bases: TGTGCCAGCAGCCCACGGGACATATACAATGAGCAGTTCTTC. Its translation: CASSPRDIYNEQFF.

This clonotype turned up a few times. The rearrangement uses TRBV24-1 and TRBJ2-3; D might be TRBD1 (6 bases). The CDR3 extends over 17 amino acids. V lost 1 base and J lost 1, with 14 bases in between. CDR1 and CDR2 from the germline V gene are KGHDR and SFDVKD. DNA for the CDR3: TGTGCCACCAGTGATTTCGGCAGGGGAGTAGGCACAGATACGCAGTATTTT. This encodes CATSDFGRGVGTDTQYF.

This chain uses TRBV28 with TRBJ1-5, with D perhaps matching TRBD1 (5 bases). V was pared by 8 bases and J by 0 bases, with 14 bases between. Germline lookup yields CDR1 MDHEN and CDR2 SYDVKM. This CDR3 spans 15 amino acids. CDR3: CASVGEMYSNQPQHF. CDR3 DNA: TGTGCCAGCGTGGGGGAGATGTATAGCAATCAGCCCCAGCATTTT.

This clonotype was detected many times. J is TRBJ2-5 and V is TRBV6-2 or TRBV6-3; D possibly corresponds to TRBD1 (6 bases). Trimming removed 6 bases from V and 4 bases from J, with 18 bases in between. Germline CDR1 MNHEY, CDR2 SVGEGT. The CDR3 spans 15 residues. In DNA form, the CDR3 reads TGTGCCAGCAGCAATCTTCGACAGGCGGGAGAGACCCAGTACTTC. Its protein is CASSNLRQAGETQYF.

Only a few counts were recorded for this clonotype. V usage is TRBV7-3 and J usage is TRBJ1-5, with 10 bases fitting TRBD1. The junction had 8 bases not matched to a gene; V was cut back by 1 base and J by 5 bases. Germline V lookup: CDR1 SGHTA, CDR2 FQGTGA. CDR3 length: 17 residues. The CDR3 coding sequence is TGTGCCAGCAGCTTAATCAGGGACAGGGGATTACATCAGCCCCAGCATTTT. It specifies CASSLIRDRGLHQPQHF.